This T cell receptor (beta chain) is from a study of cytomegalovirus exposure and HLA in healthy donors (dated 2017 in TCRdb). With regard to the full study: In an earlier analysis of 587 of the donors, approximately 300 Gb of sequence data and 120 million or so unique TCR beta sequences from about 179 million T cells were reported. A separate validation cohort of 100 to 150 different subjects was used in addition to the roughly 720-subject first cohort. An early release covering over 500 HLA-typed donors comprised 250 to 350 gigabases of sequencing data and roughly 86 million unique TCR sequences. High-throughput TCR immunosequencing, statistical association of individual TCRs with disease status, and machine learning were combined to predict cytomegalovirus infection status. A later genetic analysis used genome-wide SNP genotypes for about 60% of the 666 donors, treating that subset as a discovery cohort. Rather than using new phenotypic data, the later analysis identified candidate immune exposures from TCR beta sequences and from how often those sequences occurred across donors. The study was designed to test whether signatures of past pathogen exposure could be identified by cataloging public T cell receptors. In a later analysis, previously published TCR beta repertoires from more than 500 donors were re-analyzed and high-resolution HLA genotyping was added so that TCR occurrence patterns could be studied. Among some 410 genotyped donors of the cohort, an average of about 240,000 unique TCR beta nucleotide sequences were sequenced per donor, roughly a sixth of them non-productive. Among the approximately 400 genotyped donors, 81% belonged to the genetic ancestry cluster associated with self-reported Caucasian donors. To decide whether each TCR beta V gene segment behaved as functional or pseudogenic, an earlier analysis of 587 of the donors relied on high-throughput TCR beta sequencing. Roughly 5 DR-DQ haplotypes were handled as single units for association and clustering, since linkage in the cohort was strong. HLA typing covered class I and class II loci at four-digit resolution. Every discovery cohort repertoire had been produced on one sequencing platform. Using immunosequencing, the study profiled T cell repertoires from about 620 subjects and related those repertoires to cytomegalovirus serostatus. Donor age, sex, ethnicity and CMV serostatus were compiled together with the repertoire data. The number of typed donors differed by locus: 629-630 for A, B, C, DRB1 and DQB1; roughly 510 for DQA1; approximately 610 for DPA1; and about 470 for DPB1. What the work shows at the level of the full study, not this receptor alone: A few of the identified cytomegalovirus-associated TCR beta chains were confirmed in vitro to be specific for cytomegalovirus antigens. According to the authors, the approach could potentially be generalized to other disease states and immunological phenotypes. In this cohort, only TCR beta chains were sequenced, and detectable features were limited by the absence of alpha or paired-chain data. In a later analysis, HLA-associated TCR beta chains were found to be more clonally expanded and to have lower generation probabilities than equally common non-associated chains. Broadly in line with IMGT annotations, most TCR beta V segments showed up in productive rearrangements about 87% or about 30% of the time in an earlier analysis of 587 of the donors. Immune exposure information for the cohort was limited to CMV serostatus. In a later analysis, the rate of TCR association differed among HLA loci, with DRB1 alleles having the most associated TCRs and HLA-C alleles having the fewest. A total of 150 to 200 TCR beta chains were listed by the study as associated with cytomegalovirus. Some IMGT-functional V segments, including TRBV6-2 and TRBV6-3, could not be told apart with the 87-base-pair reads, so those segments were excluded. A later analysis associated about 17,000 TCR beta sequences with specific HLA alleles at a false discovery rate of 0.05. An association between a missense DCLRE1C variant and V-gene and J-gene trimming of TCR beta chains was found in a later genetic analysis and replicated in an independent cohort. The classifier was reported to diagnose cytomegalovirus status with high specificity and sensitivity in both the original and validation cohorts. In a later analysis, most CMV-associated TCR beta chains were found to appear HLA-restricted, with HLA associations seemingly driven largely by CMV exposure. Approximately 16 rarely observed V segments, including chromosome 9 orphons, were excluded from the earlier analysis of almost 600 of the donors because counts were too low. Assigning TCR associations to individual alleles was difficult when HLA alleles, especially DR and DQ, strongly co-occurred. According to a later genetic analysis, donors in an Asian-associated ancestry cluster had fewer N-insertions in productive TCRs than the approximately 710-donor mean. A further reported finding was that TCR beta sequences accurately predicted the HLA-A and HLA-B alleles for most subjects in the first cohort. Correlated functional status among segregating V segments might be attributable to linkage disequilibrium, but an unknown experimental factor could not be ruled out. Presence/absence analyses assumed roughly uniform sequencing depth across donors, an assumption that may not hold. Because HLA typing was missing for some donors at each locus, association tests included only the typed subset. The sequencing pipeline was judged likely to have produced a cluster of highly shared sequence variants as a technical artifact. According to a later analysis, parvovirus B19, influenza, CMV and Epstein-Barr virus appeared linked to several top co-occurrence clusters. Most TCR sequences were observed very rarely across donors, whereas some public TCRs were present in many individuals.

There are 15 amino acids in the CDR3, from cysteine to phenylalanine inclusive. This entry keeps only the CDR3 DNA: 45 bases, framed from base 1. The germline V end is reduced by 0 bases and the J end by 2 bases; junction bases left unmatched: 2. Sequences MNHEY (CDR1) and SVGAGI (CDR2) are obtained from the germline V gene. The cohort was made up of about 670 healthy bone marrow donors. All cohort members were sampled while nominally healthy, although unrecorded immune exposures were likely present. The donor was CMV seropositive and belonged to the group of 250 to 350 seropositive cohort members. Each donor provided a peripheral blood sample, and peripheral blood mononuclear cells were used for TCR beta sequencing. Genomic DNA extraction from the blood cell samples was performed with the Qiagen DNeasy Blood Extraction Kit. The method was the immunoSEQ multiplex PCR assay. For the multiplex PCR, a mixture combining 60 forward primers for TCR Vbeta segments and 13 reverse primers for TCR Jbeta segments was used. A multiplex PCR assay on genomic DNA amplified the CDR3 region of rearranged TCR beta genes. On the Illumina HiSeq System, the amplified TCR beta libraries were sequenced as 87-base-pair reads. The authors processed their data as follows. Across the roughly 700 repertoires, a later analysis counted about 81 million unique TCR beta chains, around 10 million of which were shared by at least two donors. A nearest-neighbor algorithm error-corrected the raw reads and collapsed the reads into unique sequences, merging closely related sequences to remove PCR and sequencing errors. To assign V, D and J gene segments, CDR3 sequences were aligned to IMGT reference sequences. Each retained sequence needed at least a six-nucleotide match to both a V gene segment and a J gene segment. A rearrangement was called productive if the CDR3 had no stop codons and remained in frame with V and J, and every other rearrangement was called non-productive. CDR3 was defined by IMGT convention, running from the second conserved V-encoded cysteine to the conserved J-encoded phenylalanine. In an earlier analysis of more than 550 of the donors, sequences lacking an unambiguous match to a single V gene segment were excluded. An earlier analysis of under 750 of the donors called V segments functional above 56.7% productive rearrangements and segregating when the between-donor standard deviation exceeded 5%. A statistical classification framework was built to diagnose cytomegalovirus status from the catalog of TCR beta chain sequences. V and J gene assignment, in a later analysis, came from comparing TCR nucleotide sequences with IMGT/GENE-DB human TR gene sequences. The TCRdist pipeline was used in a later analysis to assign CDR3 sequences and most-parsimonious VDJ recombination scenarios. In a later analysis, each TCR beta chain was defined by its CDR3 amino acid sequence together with its V-gene family, and reads without a unique V-gene family were excluded. In a later analysis, approximately 640 highly shared, low-generation-probability nucleotide sequences were removed to address suspected cross-contamination and a sequencing artifact. In a later analysis, a clonal expansion index for each public chain was calculated from normalized within-repertoire ranks of inferred template counts. A later analysis computed generation probabilities with a VDJ recombination model fitted to out-of-frame rearrangements, and checked the results against IGoR. Hypergeometric tests were used in a later analysis to score TCR-TCR, TCR-HLA and TCR-CMV co-occurrence, with a repertoire-size bias correction applied to the TCR pairs. A later analysis estimated false discovery rates by permuting HLA or CMV assignments 20 times. A later analysis grouped co-occurring TCRs with DBSCAN, adding TCRdist sequence similarity when clustering within HLA-allele-positive subsets. For co-occurrence clustering, repertoires with fewer than 30,000 or more than 120,000 public chains were excluded, along with about five repertoires with anomalous nucleotide sharing. TCRdb limited this immuneACCESS table to in-frame rearrangements with V and J called. A share of clones is missing; checked studies link under half to unresolved V genes, and the rest is unexplained. V, J and clone size are those of that table, while D and trimming were read from the DNA. In this sample the table shows about 76,000 clones, roughly 82% of which occur a single time. The ten largest make up 9% to 14% of the sample.

Details on this clone: Its target antigen remains unknown. Base qualities are not at hand, and no much larger clone is one base apart. This specimen includes other DNA sequences encoding the same CDR3.

This TCR derives from a male donor in good health and CMV-seropositive. This chain joins TRBV6-5 to TRBJ2-7; 9 junctional bases match TRBD1. Source material: PBMCs. The CDR3 region: CASSYSGTGTYEQYF. The nucleotides read TGTGCCAGCAGTTACTCGGGGACAGGGACCTACGAGCAGTACTTC.